The 9 T cell receptor beta chains presented below share a single source sample, sequenced in a study of blood T cell repertoires in COVID-19. The repertoire was sequenced with immunoSEQ multiplex PCR; TCRdb's copy has only in-frame clones and lacks some. The sample contains tens of thousands of clones, about four fifths of which appear only once. Sequenced material: peripheral blood. Source of these receptors: a woman older than 75 with acute or convalescent COVID-19.

CDR3 protein: CASSPRGDQGRGYTF. The CDR3 bases are TGCGCCAGCAGCCCCCGGGGAGACCAAGGGCGGGGCTACACCTTC. V gene TRBV5-1 combines with J gene TRBJ1-2; D is uncertain. This CDR3 has 15 residues. V gave up 4 bases and J gave up 8 bases, with 21 bases separating them. CDR1 is SGHRS, CDR2 YFSETQ, per germline.

V gene TRBV18 combines with J gene TRBJ1-6, with D maybe TRBD1 (5 bases). This CDR3 has 16 residues. The V end was cut by 3 bases, the J end by 8 bases, with 17 bases between. The germline CDR1 and CDR2 sequences are KGHSH and LQKENI. The DNA for the CDR3 is TGTGCCAGCTCACCGGCGGCAGGGTCGATTGATTCACCCCTCCACTTT. This encodes CASSPAAGSIDSPLHF.

The V call is TRBV7-2, the J call TRBJ1-3; 8 bases match TRBD1. The CDR3 is 15 residues long. From germline, CDR1 is SGHTA and CDR2 FQGNSA. J lost 4 bases, V lost 5 bases, and 7 bases had no gene match. The CDR3 region is CASSAGTGRGNTIYF. CDR3 DNA: TGTGCCAGCAGCGCCGGGACAGGAAGGGGAAACACCATATATTTT.

The chain employs TRBV7-6 and TRBJ1-3, with 10 nucleotides matching TRBD1. Per the germline V gene, CDR1 is SGHVS and CDR2 is FNYEAQ. CDR3 length: 18 residues. J gave up 2 bases and V 0 bases, and 7 bases lay outside the gene matches. The CDR3 coding sequence is TGTGCCAGCAGCTTAGCGCCACAGACAGGGGGCGCTGGAAACACCATATATTTT. Protein: CASSLAPQTGGAGNTIYF.

This chain joins TRBV28 and TRBJ2-4, with a weak D call TRBD2 (6 bases). Trimming took off 3 bases at V and 7 bases at J, with 13 bases between the two ends. The CDR3 runs to 14 residues. Germline lookup yields CDR1 MDHEN and CDR2 SYDVKM. CDR3 loop: CASSLGGGRNIQYF. The CDR3 DNA reads TGTGCCAGCAGTTTGGGAGGAGGGAGGAACATTCAGTACTTC. Full variable domain (rest looked up from reference TRBV28 and TRBJ2-4): DVKVTQSSRYLVKRTGEKVFLECVQDMDHENMFWYRQDPGLGLRLIYFSYDVKMKEKGDIPEGYSVSREKKERFSLILESASTNQTSMYLCASSLGGGRNIQYFGAGTRLSVL.

The chain carries TRBV27 and TRBJ1-1; D is possibly TRBD1 (6 bases). Trimming pared 4 bases from V and 0 bases from J, leaving 12 bases between. This CDR3 spans 15 amino acids. CDR1 is MNHEY, CDR2 SMNVEV, per germline (reference sequence). In DNA form, the CDR3 reads TGTGCCAGCAGTTCACAGGGTTTAATGAACACTGAAGCTTTCTTT. This codes for CASSSQGLMNTEAFF.

V usage is TRBV24-1 and J usage is TRBJ2-7; TRBD1 might be the D (6 bases). Germline loops: CDR1 KGHDR, CDR2 SFDVKD. The CDR3 has 15 residues. Trimming shortened V by 4 bases and J by 4 bases, and 16 bases separated the two germline ends. The chain's CDR3 is CATSEGGQPIYEQYF. The CDR3 nucleotides are TGTGCCACCAGTGAGGGTGGACAGCCAATTTACGAGCAGTACTTC.

This clone appeared a single time. The V gene is TRBV28, the J gene TRBJ2-4; TRBD2 matches at 11 bases. Germline V CDR1 and CDR2: MDHEN, SYDVKM. CDR3 size: 18 residues. The V and J ends lost 2 bases and 3 bases, in that order; junction bases with no gene match: 9. For the CDR3, the DNA is TGTGCCAGCAGTTTACTCCTACTAGCGGGAGTAGGCAAAAACATTCAGTACTTC. Its translation: CASSLLLLAGVGKNIQYF.

This chain links TRBV5-1 with TRBJ2-5; weak D call: TRBD2 (6 bases). CDR1 is SGHRS and CDR2 is YFSETQ in the germline V gene. The CDR3 loop spans 15 amino acids. V lost 0 bases, J lost 5 bases, and 14 bases lay in between. The CDR3 bases are TGCGCCAGCAGCTTGGAAGGGAGGTCGGTCGAGACCCAGTACTTC. Its translation is CASSLEGRSVETQYF.